These 24 T cell receptor beta chains originate from one sample sequenced in a study of blood T cell repertoires in COVID-19. Clones were sequenced by immunoSEQ multiplex PCR, and TCRdb holds only the in-frame ones, with some missing. The repertoire holds 90,000 to 120,000 clones, approximately 70% seen once, with 1.5% to 2% in the top ten. Input material: peripheral blood. The receptors shown here come from a woman aged 40 to 50 with acute or convalescent COVID-19.

The chain is built from TRBV12-5 and TRBJ2-5; 14 bases agree with TRBD2. Losses at the gene ends were 6 bases for V and 9 bases for J; bases not matched to a gene: 9. This CDR3 is 15 amino acids long. The germline V gene has CDR1 LGHNT and CDR2 FRNRAP. For the CDR3, the DNA is TGTGCTAGTGGGCCCGGGACTAGCGGGGGATTGGCCCAGTACTTC. Amino acids: CASGPGTSGGLAQYF.

The genes are TRBV28 and TRBJ2-7; D perhaps matches TRBD1 (5 bases). The CDR3 covers 12 residues. The germline CDR1 and CDR2 sequences are MDHEN and SYDVKM. V was cut by 8 bases and J by 3 bases, with 11 bases left in between. CDR3 DNA: TGTGCCAGCCAGGGTAATCGCTACGAGCAGTACTTC. Protein product: CASQGNRYEQYF.

The V gene is TRBV10-3, the J gene TRBJ2-5, with 9 bases fitting TRBD2. Germline V gene lookup returns CDR1 ENHRY and CDR2 SYGVKD. V gave up 6 bases and J gave up 5 bases; unmatched junction bases: 10. The CDR3 runs 15 residues. The CDR3 loop is CAISSSGEPSETQYF. In DNA form, the CDR3 reads TGTGCCATCAGCTCTAGCGGGGAACCCTCCGAGACCCAGTACTTC.

The table lists this clone with a few counts. CDR3 sequence reads: CASSLDPGWNTEAFF. CDR3 sequence (DNA): TGTGCCAGCAGCTTAGATCCAGGCTGGAACACTGAAGCTTTCTTT. The chain carries TRBV11-2 and TRBJ1-1; no definite D call. The CDR3 spans 15 residues. V was clipped by 0 bases and J by 1 base, with 9 bases between them. CDR1 SGHAT and CDR2 FQNNGV come from the germline V gene.

The chain employs TRBV19 and TRBJ2-7; TRBD2 is a possible D gene (6 bases). The CDR3 is 15 residues long. From germline, CDR1 is LNHDA and CDR2 SQIVND (reference sequence). Trimming cost V 5 bases and J 0 bases, with 14 bases left between them. CDR3: CASSPGTDSSYEQYF. Here the CDR3 DNA reads TGTGCCAGTAGTCCCGGGACTGATAGCTCCTACGAGCAGTACTTC.

V is TRBV12-5 and J is TRBJ2-1; TRBD2 might be the D (5 bases). V lost 2 bases to trimming and J lost 5 bases, with 13 bases between them. Germline V lookup: CDR1 LGHNT, CDR2 FRNRAP. CDR3 length equals 15 residues. The DNA of the CDR3 is TGTGCTAGTGGTTTGTACGGGGTCCGACACAATGAGCAGTTCTTC. This translates into CASGLYGVRHNEQFF.

This clone was observed a few times. This rearrangement joins TRBV2 to TRBJ2-1; the D gene is possibly TRBD1 (6 bases). This CDR3 has 15 amino acids. CDR1 is SNHLY, CDR2 FYNNEI, per germline. Trimming took off 1 base at V and 5 bases at J, with 12 bases between the two ends. Written as DNA, the CDR3 is TGTGCCAGCAGTGAAGACAGGGCCCTTAACAATGAGCAGTTCTTC. Its translation is CASSEDRALNNEQFF. Full variable domain (remainder filled in from reference TRBV2 and TRBJ2-1): EPEVTQTPSHQVTQMGQEVILRCVPISNHLYFYWYRQILGQKVEFLVSFYNNEISEKSEIFDDQFSVERPDGSNFTLKIRSTKLEDSAMYFCASSEDRALNNEQFFGPGTRLTVL.

The rearrangement links TRBV27 to TRBJ2-7, with 9 bases matching TRBD2. There are 15 residues in the CDR3. Germline V lookup: CDR1 MNHEY, CDR2 SMNVEV (reference sequence). The J segment lost 3 bases and the V segment lost 2 bases, leaving 5 bases of the junction unmatched. The CDR3 spells CASSLGGGAGYEQYF. The CDR3 nucleotides are TGTGCCAGCAGTTTAGGCGGGGGGGCAGGCTACGAGCAGTACTTC.

This clone showed up just once. V and J are TRBV5-4 and TRBJ2-2, with D perhaps matching TRBD2 (5 bases). CDR3 length equals 13 residues. Trimming removed 10 bases at V and 7 bases at J, with 17 bases between. CDR1 and CDR2 from the germline V gene are SGHNT and YYREEE (reference sequence). CDR3 DNA sequence: TGTGCCGGGCGCTCTTTCGGGGTCGGGGAGCTGTTTTTT. Its protein is CAGRSFGVGELFF.

The V gene is TRBV5-1, the J gene TRBJ2-7; weak D call: TRBD1 (6 bases). The CDR3 consists of 15 residues. Looked up from germline, CDR1 is SGHRS and CDR2 is YFSETQ. The V and J ends lost 4 bases and 2 bases respectively, with 16 bases between them. The CDR3 sequence is CASSLDGQFAYEQYF. DNA of the CDR3: TGCGCCAGCAGCCTAGACGGACAGTTCGCCTACGAGCAGTACTTC.

The gene calls are TRBV12-3 or TRBV12-4 and TRBJ1-5, with D tentatively TRBD1 (6 bases). The CDR3 sequence is 13 residues long. The V and J ends lost 7 bases and 6 bases respectively, with 13 bases between them. The CDR3, as DNA: TGTGCCAGCAATAGGGGGGGGGCTCAGCCCCAGCATTTT. Amino acid sequence: CASNRGGAQPQHF.

The V gene is TRBV2, the J gene TRBJ2-3; tentative D call: TRBD2 (6 bases). Germline values: CDR1 SNHLY, CDR2 FYNNEI. CDR3 length: 16 residues. With 7 bases removed from V and 0 bases from J, the gap between germline ends came to 17 bases. CDR3 region: CASKLARTTSTDTQYF. CDR3 coding DNA: TGTGCCAGCAAGCTAGCGCGGACGACTAGCACAGATACGCAGTATTTT.

This clone showed up many times. The chain joins TRBV11-2 to TRBJ2-5; possible D gene TRBD2, 5 bases. Trimming removed 2 bases from V and 1 base from J, with 11 bases in between. The germline V gene has CDR1 SGHAT and CDR2 FQNNGV. This CDR3 comprises 15 residues. In DNA form, the CDR3 reads TGTGCCAGCAGCTTAAGCGGTGGGCGCCAAGAGACCCAGTACTTC. It codes for CASSLSGGRQETQYF.

The chain recombines TRBV11-2 with TRBJ1-6, with unresolved D. V was trimmed by 2 bases and J by 7 bases, leaving 12 bases between them. The germline V gene encodes CDR1 SGHAT and CDR2 FQNNGV. There are 15 residues in the CDR3. CDR3 protein: CASSLNPGLNSPLHF. The CDR3 nucleotides are TGTGCCAGCAGCTTAAATCCGGGTTTGAATTCACCCCTCCACTTT.

The chain couples TRBV2 to TRBJ1-2; D possibly corresponds to TRBD1 (6 bases). The CDR3 has 15 residues. V gave up 1 base and J gave up 2 bases, with 11 bases separating them. Germline V gives CDR1 SNHLY, CDR2 FYNNEI. The CDR3 spells CASSEGQASNYGYTF. CDR3 in DNA: TGTGCCAGCAGTGAAGGACAGGCCTCAAACTATGGCTACACCTTC.

The gene calls are TRBV2 and TRBJ2-3, with TRBD2 matching 11 bases. This CDR3 is built from 15 residues. Germline V gene sequence: CDR1 SNHLY, CDR2 FYNNEI. J lost 5 bases, V lost 6 bases, and 7 bases had no gene match. The CDR3 coding sequence is TGTGCCAGCAGATACACTAGCGGGGGAGGAGATACGCAGTATTTT. Translation: CASRYTSGGGDTQYF.

This clone was observed a handful of times. CDR3 coding DNA: TGTGCCAGCAGCCCCCTGAGCGGGGGGGTCCAAGAGACCCAGTACTTC. It encodes CASSPLSGGVQETQYF. The chain combines TRBV3-1 (or the pseudogene TRBV3-2) with TRBJ2-5; 10 bases line up with TRBD2. J gave up 1 base and V 4 bases, and 6 bases lay outside the gene matches. There are 16 residues in the CDR3. Germline V gene sequence: CDR1 LGHDT, CDR2 YNNKEL (reference sequence).

The J gene is TRBJ2-3, the V gene TRBV15, with 13 bases that match TRBD2. V trimming: 6 bases; J trimming: 2 bases; junction bases outside the gene matches: 2. This CDR3 has 15 residues. From germline, CDR1 is LNHNV and CDR2 YYDKDF (reference sequence). DNA of the CDR3: TGTGCCACCAGGGGACTAGCGGGGAACACAGATACGCAGTATTTT. Encoded protein: CATRGLAGNTDTQYF. The variable domain in full, completed from reference TRBV15 and TRBJ2-3, reads DAMVIQNPRYQVTQFGKPVTLSCSQTLNHNVMYWYQQKSSQAPKLLFHYYDKDFNNEADTPDNFQSRRPNTSFCFLDIRSPGLGDTAMYLCATRGLAGNTDTQYFGPGTRLTVL.

The gene calls are TRBV9 and TRBJ2-6; D might be TRBD1 (5 bases). Trimming left V 2 bases short and J 0 bases short, with 6 bases between. The CDR3 covers 15 residues. Germline assignment: CDR1 SGDLS and CDR2 YYNGEE. CDR3 sequence: CASSVRDSGANVLTF. For the CDR3, the DNA is TGTGCCAGCAGCGTCAGGGACTCTGGGGCCAACGTCCTGACTTTC.

The chain combines TRBV7-6 with TRBJ2-1; 9 bases are a match to TRBD2. Germline CDR1 is SGHVS and CDR2 is FNYEAQ. After removal of 3 bases from V and 10 bases from J, the junction contained 10 bases not matched to a gene. The CDR3 is 15 amino acids. CDR3: CASSLGWNSGGEQFF. CDR3 nucleotide sequence: TGTGCCAGCAGCTTGGGTTGGAATAGCGGGGGAGAGCAGTTCTTC.

The chain couples TRBV29-1 to TRBJ2-7; 8 nucleotides line up with TRBD1. Germline values: CDR1 SQVTM, CDR2 ANQGSEA. This CDR3 spans 13 amino acids. J lost 3 bases, V lost 3 bases, and 4 bases had no gene match. The CDR3 nucleotides are TGCAGCGTTGAGACAGGGGAATACTACGAGCAGTACTTC. Its translation: CSVETGEYYEQYF.

The rearrangement links TRBV4-1 to TRBJ1-2, with D hard to call. The ends were cut back, 0 bases at V and 4 bases at J, with 3 bases in the middle. This CDR3 spans 12 amino acids. Germline V gene lookup returns CDR1 MGHRA and CDR2 YSYEKL. Written as DNA, the CDR3 is TGCGCCAGCAGCCAAGACAGCTATGGCTACACCTTC. It translates to CASSQDSYGYTF.

The V and J genes are TRBV5-1 and TRBJ2-3, with 8 positions matching TRBD2. Germline V CDR1 and CDR2: SGHRS, YFSETQ. The CDR3 extends over 14 amino acids. With V trimmed by 2 bases and J by 3 bases, 2 bases remained unmatched. CDR3 DNA: TGCGCCAGCAGCTTCGAGCGGGAGACAGATACGCAGTATTTT. Amino acid sequence: CASSFERETDTQYF.

The chain links TRBV7-9 to TRBJ1-1; tentatively, D is TRBD1 (5 bases). The germline V and J ends were trimmed by 5 bases and 5 bases, with 18 bases remaining between them. The CDR3 length is 15 residues. Germline CDR1 SEHNR, CDR2 FQNEAQ (reference sequence). CDR3 nucleotides: TGTGCCAGCAGCGGATCCAGGGCGGGAGGGACTGAAGCTTTCTTT. Translation: CASSGSRAGGTEAFF. The full variable domain, rest sourced from reference TRBV7-9 and TRBJ1-1, is DTGVSQNPRHKITKRGQNVTFRCDPISEHNRLYWYRQTLGQGPEFLTYFQNEAQLEKSRLLSDRFSAERPKGSFSTLEIQRTEQGDSAMYLCASSGSRAGGTEAFFGQGTRLTVV.